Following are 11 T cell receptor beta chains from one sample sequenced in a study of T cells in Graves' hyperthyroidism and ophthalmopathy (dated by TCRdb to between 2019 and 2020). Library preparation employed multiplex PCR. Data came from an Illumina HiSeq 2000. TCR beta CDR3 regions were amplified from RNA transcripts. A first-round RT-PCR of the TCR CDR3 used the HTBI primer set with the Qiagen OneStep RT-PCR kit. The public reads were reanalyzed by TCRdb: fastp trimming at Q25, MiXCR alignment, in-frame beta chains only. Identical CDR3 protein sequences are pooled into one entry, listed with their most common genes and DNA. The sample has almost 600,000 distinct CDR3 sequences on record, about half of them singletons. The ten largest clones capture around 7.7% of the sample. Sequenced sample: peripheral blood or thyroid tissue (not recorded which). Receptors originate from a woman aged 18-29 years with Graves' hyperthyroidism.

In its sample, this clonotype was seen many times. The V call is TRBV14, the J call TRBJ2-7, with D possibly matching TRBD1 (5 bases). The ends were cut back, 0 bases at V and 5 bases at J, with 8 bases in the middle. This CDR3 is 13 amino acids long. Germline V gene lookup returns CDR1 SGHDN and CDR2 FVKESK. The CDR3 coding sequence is TGTGCCAGCAGCCAAGATAGGGGCGACGAGCAGTACTTC. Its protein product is CASSQDRGDEQYF. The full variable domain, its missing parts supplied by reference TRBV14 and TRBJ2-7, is EAGVTQFPSHSVIEKGQTVTLRCDPISGHDNLYWYRRVMGKEIKFLLHFVKESKQDESGMPNNRFLAERTGGTYSTLKVQPAELEDSGVYFCASSQDRGDEQYFGPGTRLTVT.

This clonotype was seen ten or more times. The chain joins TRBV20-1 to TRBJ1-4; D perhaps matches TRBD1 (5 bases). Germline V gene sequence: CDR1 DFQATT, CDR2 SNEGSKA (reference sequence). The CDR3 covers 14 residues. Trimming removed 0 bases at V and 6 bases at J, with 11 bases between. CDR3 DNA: TGCAGTGCTAGAGATCTGGGGGGGGATGAAAAACTGTTTTTT. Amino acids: CSARDLGGDEKLFF.

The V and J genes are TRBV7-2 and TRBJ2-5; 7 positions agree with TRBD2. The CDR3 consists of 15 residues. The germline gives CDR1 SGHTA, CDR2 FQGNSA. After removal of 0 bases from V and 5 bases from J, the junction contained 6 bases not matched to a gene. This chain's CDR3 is CASSLAGGSWETQYF. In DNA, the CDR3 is TGTGCCAGCAGCTTAGCGGGAGGGTCTTGGGAGACCCAGTACTTC.

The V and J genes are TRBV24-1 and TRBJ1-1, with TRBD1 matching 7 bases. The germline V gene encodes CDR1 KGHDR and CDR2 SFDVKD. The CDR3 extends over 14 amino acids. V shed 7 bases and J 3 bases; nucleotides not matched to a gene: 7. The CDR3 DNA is TGTGCCACCAGCGACAGGGTAGTGGACACTGAAGCTTTCTTT. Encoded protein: CATSDRVVDTEAFF.

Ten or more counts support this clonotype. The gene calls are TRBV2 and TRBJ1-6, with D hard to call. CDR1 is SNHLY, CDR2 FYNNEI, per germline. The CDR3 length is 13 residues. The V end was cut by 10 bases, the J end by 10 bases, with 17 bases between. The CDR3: CAIQPQQNSPLHF. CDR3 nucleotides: TGTGCCATCCAGCCACAGCAGAACTCACCCCTCCACTTT.

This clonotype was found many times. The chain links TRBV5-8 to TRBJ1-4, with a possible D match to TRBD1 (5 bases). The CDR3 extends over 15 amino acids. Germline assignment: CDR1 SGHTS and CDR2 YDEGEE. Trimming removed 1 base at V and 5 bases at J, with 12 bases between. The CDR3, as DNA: TGTGCCAGCAGCTTGTTTGGCAGGGAGAATGAAAAACTGTTTTTT. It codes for CASSLFGRENEKLFF.

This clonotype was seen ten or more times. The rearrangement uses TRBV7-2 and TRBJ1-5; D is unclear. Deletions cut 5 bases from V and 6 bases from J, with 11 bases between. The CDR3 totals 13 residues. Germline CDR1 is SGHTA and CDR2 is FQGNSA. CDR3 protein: CASSATEGQPQHF. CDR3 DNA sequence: TGTGCCAGCAGCGCCACCGAGGGTCAGCCCCAGCATTTT.

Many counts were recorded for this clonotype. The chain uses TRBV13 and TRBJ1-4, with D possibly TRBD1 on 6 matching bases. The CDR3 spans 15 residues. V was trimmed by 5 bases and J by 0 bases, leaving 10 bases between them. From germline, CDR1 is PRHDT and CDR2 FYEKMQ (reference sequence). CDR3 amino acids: CASSARTATNEKLFF. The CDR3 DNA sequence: TGTGCCAGCAGCGCCCGGACAGCAACTAATGAAAAACTGTTTTTT.

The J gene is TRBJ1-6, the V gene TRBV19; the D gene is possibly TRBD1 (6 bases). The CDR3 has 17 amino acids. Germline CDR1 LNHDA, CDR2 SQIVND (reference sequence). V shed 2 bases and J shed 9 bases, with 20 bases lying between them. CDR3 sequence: CASSIPAGGALSSPLHF. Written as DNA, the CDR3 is TGTGCCAGTAGTATACCAGCGGGGGGGGCGTTGAGTTCACCCCTCCACTTT.

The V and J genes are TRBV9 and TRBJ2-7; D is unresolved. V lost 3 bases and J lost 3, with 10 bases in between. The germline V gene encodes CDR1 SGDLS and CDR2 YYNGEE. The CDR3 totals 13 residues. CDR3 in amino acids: CASSETPDYEQYF. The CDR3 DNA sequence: TGTGCCAGCAGCGAGACCCCGGACTACGAGCAGTACTTC.

CDR3 residues: CASSQGVAGVGETQYF. In DNA, the CDR3 is TGCGCCAGCAGCCAAGGGGTAGCGGGAGTTGGAGAGACCCAGTACTTC. The chain employs TRBV4-3 and TRBJ2-5; TRBD2 matches 9 bases. The CDR3 loop spans 16 amino acids. Looked up from germline, CDR1 is LGHNA and CDR2 is YSLEER. V lost 1 base, J lost 4 bases, and 7 bases stayed unmatched.